The sample holds a few counts of the clone carrying this T cell receptor beta chain. Its specificity is unknown. CDR1 is SGHTA, CDR2 FQGTGA, per germline. V lost 4 bases, J lost 4 bases, and 7 bases lay in between. The CDR3 has 13 amino acids. Both iRepertoire HTBI primers and Arm-PCR of CDR3 regions were used to build the TCR beta libraries. Using its own MiXCR run on the multiplex PCR reads, TCRdb lists one record per CDR3 protein. The sample carries about 450,000 distinct CDR3 sequences, about 20% recorded once. The time point was: persistent/refractory GD, antithyroid drugs over 5 years with positive TRAb. Preparation of the TCR library used RNA extracted from PBMCs. Recruitment took place at an endocrinology department in Xi'an, China. This sample is part of a study of regulatory T cells in long-lasting Graves disease. Background on the study: In persistent Graves' disease, antithyroid drugs had been taken for over 5 years and TSH receptor antibodies stayed positive.

Whole-study results and caveats: Since the sample size was small, accuracy may have been reduced. Persistent disease exhibited a predilection for TRBV28, TRBJ1-2 and TRBJ2-5.

The rearrangement uses TRBV7-3 and TRBJ2-2; D remains unclear. This receptor was taken from a female donor with Graves disease. The starting material was peripheral blood mononuclear cells (PBMCs), obtained when the disease was refractory, from a patient treated with antithyroid drugs. The CDR3 sequence is CASSSISTGELFF. The CDR3 nucleotides are TGTGCCAGCAGCTCTATTAGCACCGGGGAGCTGTTTTTT.